This entry is about one T cell receptor beta chain. Its antigen remains unknown. Clones were sequenced by immunoSEQ multiplex PCR, and TCRdb holds only the in-frame ones, with some missing. The table lists some 170,000 clones, 92% of them singletons. The data derive from a study of T cell responses to AZD1222 COVID-19 vaccine. General study points: The breadth and depth of Spike-specific TCRs increased once two AZD1222 doses had been given.

CDR1 is MGHRA and CDR2 is YSYEKL in the germline V gene. This CDR3 spans 20 amino acids. V was shortened by 1 base and J by 6 bases, with 30 bases between the two germline ends. Analysis merged second doses at about 4 or about 12 weeks. Material: peripheral blood, obtained 28 days after the second AZD1222 dose. V is TRBV4-1 and J is TRBJ1-1; the D gene is possibly TRBD1 (6 bases). This receptor was identified in an adult who received the AZD1222 COVID-19 vaccine. The CDR3 DNA sequence: TGCGCCAGCAGCCAAGTTCATTTAAGCGCCAGGGCAGGGGTTGACGCTGAAGCTTTCTTT. This encodes CASSQVHLSARAGVDAEAFF.